The 4 T cell receptor beta chains below were found in one sample sequenced in a study of the immune and genomic landscape of osteosarcoma. Osteosarcoma specimens were post-treatment primary, local recurrence and metastasis tumors from poor-prognosis patients. Only in-frame clones appear in the TCRdb table, and some are missing; sequencing was by immunoSEQ multiplex PCR. The sample shows about 4,600 clones, about three quarters of them seen only once. Sequencing was carried out using osteosarcoma tumor tissue from the lung. Receptors originate from a human donor with osteosarcoma.

V and J are TRBV27 and TRBJ1-1, with D unclear. This CDR3 is 16 amino acids long. Deletions cut 6 bases from V and 1 base from J, with 18 bases between. Looked up from germline, CDR1 is MNHEY and CDR2 is SMNVEV (reference sequence). The CDR3 is CASRPRRAYRNTEAFF. The CDR3 nucleotides are TGTGCCAGCAGACCAAGGAGGGCTTATAGGAACACTGAAGCTTTCTTT.

The CDR3 sequence is CASSISVGDMGETQYF. DNA for the CDR3: TGTGCCAGTAGTATTTCGGTCGGGGACATGGGGGAGACCCAGTACTTC. The chain links TRBV19 to TRBJ2-5, with D possibly being TRBD1 (6 bases). CDR1 LNHDA and CDR2 SQIVND come from the germline V gene (reference sequence). Trimming pared 3 bases from V and 5 bases from J, leaving 19 bases between. The CDR3 covers 16 residues. The entire variable domain, with the rest obtained from reference TRBV19 and TRBJ2-5, is as follows: DGGITQSPKYLFRKEGQNVTLSCEQNLNHDAMYWYRQDPGQGLRLIYYSQIVNDFQKGDIAEGYSVSREKKESFPLTVTSAQKNPTAFYLCASSISVGDMGETQYFGPGTRLLVL.

The CDR3 DNA reads as TGCGCCAGCAGCCCTAGCGGGAGGGGCGAAAAGACCCAGTACTTC. Protein: CASSPSGRGEKTQYF. V is TRBV5-1 and J is TRBJ2-5; TRBD2 matches at 12 bases. Trimming at V came to 4 bases and at J to 6 bases, leaving 7 bases not matched to a gene. CDR3 length: 15 amino acids. Germline loops: CDR1 SGHRS, CDR2 YFSETQ.

The DNA for the CDR3 is TGCGCCAGCAGCGCCCGGGACACAGATACGCAGTATTTT. Its translation is CASSARDTDTQYF. V gene TRBV5-1 combines with J gene TRBJ2-3; weak D call: TRBD2 (5 bases). Trimming stripped 4 bases from V and 2 bases from J, with 8 bases between. There are 13 residues in the CDR3. Germline V CDR1 and CDR2: SGHRS, YFSETQ.